This entry is about one TCR beta chain. The sample is drawn from a study of T cell changes during pregnancy in multiple sclerosis. Sequencing used immunoSEQ multiplex PCR; TCRdb keeps in-frame clones, though not all of them. The sample has over 60,000 clones; roughly 89% are singletons. The sample was peripheral blood, taken in the third trimester of pregnancy. This clonotype originated in a female donor in good health, enrolled as a control in a pregnancy study.

The CDR3 nucleotides are TGTGCCAGCACCCGGGACAGCCCTAATTCACCCCTCCACTTT. Amino acid sequence: CASTRDSPNSPLHF. This chain uses TRBV5-5 with TRBJ1-6; 7 bases are a match to TRBD1. CDR1 SGHKS and CDR2 YYEKEE come from the germline V gene (reference sequence). The CDR3 has 14 residues. Unmatched junction bases numbered 6, after V lost 6 bases and J lost 6 bases.